Listed below are T cell receptor beta chains from one sample, sequenced in a study of cytomegalovirus exposure and HLA in healthy donors. Profiling relied on immunoSEQ multiplex PCR, and the TCRdb table lists in-frame clones only, not all of them. Of about 170,000 clones detected, roughly 73% appear once; the ten largest clones hold 2.5% to 3.5%. The sample comprised PBMCs. Every receptor here comes from a female donor in good health and CMV-seronegative. Each CDR3 is given with its conserved first and last residue. The order of the fields is J gene, clone size, D gene, V gene, CDR3 protein, CDR3 DNA. A D gene is named only where the DNA matches it firmly. Rows may omit the clone size; those that give it use once, few, many or a size class.

j_gene: TRBJ1-2; abundance: few; d_gene: .; v_gene: TRBV4-1; CDR3aa: CASSQDGRGSYGYTF; CDR3nt: TGCGCCAGCAGCCAAGATGGAAGGGGCTCCTATGGCTACACCTTC
j_gene: TRBJ1-1; abundance: .; d_gene: .; v_gene: TRBV15; CDR3aa: CATSRDIGWRGAFF; CDR3nt: TGTGCCACCAGCAGAGATATTGGTTGGAGGGGAGCTTTCTTT
j_gene: TRBJ1-2; abundance: .; d_gene: .; v_gene: TRBV27; CDR3aa: CAIYDRDNYFLGYTF; CDR3nt: TGTGCCATCTACGACCGGGACAACTACTTCTTAGGCTACACCTTC
j_gene: TRBJ1-5; abundance: .; d_gene: .; v_gene: TRBV7-3; CDR3aa: CASSFTGCRQVKISNQPQHF; CDR3nt: TGTGCCAGCAGCTTCACGGGTTGCCGACAGGTCAAAATATCGAATCAGCCCCAGCATTTT
j_gene: TRBJ2-1; abundance: .; d_gene: TRBD2; v_gene: TRBV5-1; CDR3aa: CASRPGLAETNEQFF; CDR3nt: TGCGCCAGCAGACCTGGACTAGCGGAGACCAATGAGCAGTTCTTC
j_gene: TRBJ2-6; abundance: .; d_gene: .; v_gene: TRBV5-1; CDR3aa: CASSRAGQRAGSGANVLTF; CDR3nt: TGCGCCAGCAGCAGGGCGGGCCAGCGGGCCGGCTCTGGGGCCAACGTCCTGACTTTC
j_gene: TRBJ2-1; abundance: .; d_gene: TRBD2; v_gene: TRBV4-3; CDR3aa: CASSQKLAGTEQFF; CDR3nt: TGCGCCAGCAGCCAAAAACTAGCGGGTACTGAGCAGTTCTTC
j_gene: TRBJ1-5; abundance: .; d_gene: .; v_gene: TRBV28; CDR3aa: CASSLESNQPQHF; CDR3nt: TGTGCCAGCAGTCTCGAGAGCAATCAGCCCCAGCATTTT
j_gene: TRBJ2-7; abundance: .; d_gene: .; v_gene: TRBV9; CDR3aa: CASSVESRSLDEQYF; CDR3nt: TGTGCCAGCAGCGTAGAATCACGGAGCCTCGACGAGCAGTACTTC
j_gene: TRBJ1-3; abundance: .; d_gene: .; v_gene: TRBV30; CDR3aa: CAWKTGSSGNTIYF; CDR3nt: TGTGCCTGGAAAACAGGTAGCTCTGGAAACACCATATATTTT
j_gene: TRBJ1-5; abundance: once; d_gene: .; v_gene: TRBV5-1; CDR3aa: CASSLNTDQPQHF; CDR3nt: TGCGCCAGCAGCTTGAATACTGATCAGCCCCAGCATTTT
j_gene: TRBJ2-7; abundance: .; d_gene: .; v_gene: TRBV28; CDR3aa: CASSSGIRGHYYEQYF; CDR3nt: TGTGCCAGCAGTTCTGGGATCAGGGGCCATTACTACGAGCAGTACTTC
j_gene: TRBJ1-2; abundance: .; d_gene: .; v_gene: TRBV6-1; CDR3aa: CASTMTATNYGYTF; CDR3nt: TGTGCCAGCACCATGACAGCTACTAACTATGGCTACACCTTC
j_gene: TRBJ2-7; abundance: .; d_gene: TRBD2; v_gene: TRBV11-2; CDR3aa: CASSLGVTSGRWYEQYF; CDR3nt: TGTGCCAGCAGCTTAGGAGTGACTAGCGGGAGGTGGTACGAGCAGTACTTC
j_gene: TRBJ1-1; abundance: .; d_gene: .; v_gene: TRBV2; CDR3aa: CASSDASPRETEAFF; CDR3nt: TGTGCCAGCAGTGATGCGAGCCCCCGGGAAACTGAAGCTTTCTTT
j_gene: TRBJ1-3; abundance: .; d_gene: TRBD1; v_gene: TRBV11-2; CDR3aa: CASSSDRVSGNTIYF; CDR3nt: TGTGCCAGCAGCTCAGACAGGGTGTCCGGAAACACCATATATTTT
j_gene: TRBJ1-2; abundance: .; d_gene: .; v_gene: TRBV27; CDR3aa: CASSLLKGSIGYTF; CDR3nt: TGTGCCAGCAGTTTACTTAAGGGGTCGATTGGCTACACCTTC
j_gene: TRBJ2-3; abundance: .; d_gene: TRBD2; v_gene: TRBV7-3; CDR3aa: CASSPSSGSHSTQYF; CDR3nt: TGTGCCAGCAGCCCCTCTAGCGGGAGCCACTCTACGCAGTATTTT
j_gene: TRBJ2-7; abundance: .; d_gene: .; v_gene: TRBV7-2; CDR3aa: CASSLEASTYEQYF; CDR3nt: TGTGCCAGCAGCTTAGAGGCTAGCACCTACGAGCAGTACTTC
j_gene: TRBJ2-5; abundance: .; d_gene: TRBD2; v_gene: TRBV7-2; CDR3aa: CASSLSSGGGGETQYF; CDR3nt: TGTGCCAGCAGCTTATCTAGCGGGGGAGGAGGAGAGACCCAGTACTTC
j_gene: TRBJ2-3; abundance: .; d_gene: TRBD2; v_gene: TRBV29-1; CDR3aa: CSVTTSGTDTQYF; CDR3nt: TGCAGCGTTACGACTAGCGGGACAGATACGCAGTATTTT
j_gene: TRBJ2-1; abundance: once; d_gene: TRBD2; v_gene: TRBV6-5; CDR3aa: CASSSYSGNGNEQFF; CDR3nt: TGTGCCAGCAGTTCCTATAGCGGGAACGGCAATGAGCAGTTCTTC
j_gene: TRBJ2-7; abundance: .; d_gene: TRBD2; v_gene: TRBV7-2; CDR3aa: CASSLRSLRAGGENGQYF; CDR3nt: TGTGCCAGCAGCTTAAGGTCCCTGCGAGCGGGAGGGGAAAACGGGCAGTACTTC
j_gene: TRBJ1-1; abundance: .; d_gene: .; v_gene: TRBV7-9; CDR3aa: CASSFRALKAEAFF; CDR3nt: TGTGCCAGCAGCTTCAGGGCACTCAAAGCTGAAGCTTTCTTT
j_gene: TRBJ2-7; abundance: .; d_gene: TRBD2; v_gene: TRBV25-1; CDR3aa: CANSRRRGGPDEQYF; CDR3nt: TGTGCAAATTCAAGAAGGCGGGGGGGCCCGGACGAGCAGTACTTC
j_gene: TRBJ2-3; abundance: .; d_gene: .; v_gene: TRBV27; CDR3aa: CASSFSSAGTDTQYF; CDR3nt: TGTGCCAGCAGTTTCAGTAGCGCCGGCACAGATACGCAGTATTTT
j_gene: TRBJ1-1; abundance: .; d_gene: TRBD1; v_gene: TRBV7-9; CDR3aa: CASSPTRTGRKLDTEAFF; CDR3nt: TGTGCCAGCAGCCCTACCCGGACAGGGAGGAAGTTGGACACTGAAGCTTTCTTT
j_gene: TRBJ2-1; abundance: .; d_gene: TRBD2; v_gene: TRBV7-2; CDR3aa: CASSYEAGGRNEQFF; CDR3nt: TGTGCCAGCAGCTATGAAGCGGGGGGGCGAAATGAGCAGTTCTTC
j_gene: TRBJ2-1; abundance: .; d_gene: TRBD1; v_gene: TRBV30; CDR3aa: CAWSLGRGWDEQFF; CDR3nt: TGTGCCTGGAGTTTAGGCAGGGGGTGGGATGAGCAGTTCTTC
j_gene: TRBJ1-2; abundance: .; d_gene: TRBD1; v_gene: TRBV11-2; CDR3aa: CASSTGEPYYGYTF; CDR3nt: TGTGCCAGCTCAACAGGGGAACCTTACTATGGCTACACCTTC
j_gene: TRBJ1-1; abundance: .; d_gene: .; v_gene: TRBV6-5; CDR3aa: CASSYMVESTEAFF; CDR3nt: TGTGCCAGCAGTTACATGGTCGAGAGCACTGAAGCTTTCTTT
j_gene: TRBJ2-5; abundance: .; d_gene: TRBD2; v_gene: TRBV30; CDR3aa: CAWSGGPGETQYF; CDR3nt: TGTGCGTGGAGCGGGGGGCCGGGGGAGACCCAGTACTTC
j_gene: TRBJ2-5; abundance: .; d_gene: .; v_gene: TRBV27; CDR3aa: CASSPTGETQYF; CDR3nt: TGTGCCAGCAGTCCAACAGGGGAGACCCAGTACTTC
j_gene: TRBJ1-6; abundance: .; d_gene: TRBD1; v_gene: TRBV28; CDR3aa: CASSPTGGHSPLHF; CDR3nt: TGTGCCAGCAGCCCGACAGGGGGTCATTCACCCCTCCACTTT
j_gene: TRBJ2-2; abundance: .; d_gene: .; v_gene: TRBV7-6; CDR3aa: CASRSDRGITGELFF; CDR3nt: TGTGCCAGCAGATCTGATCGGGGTATCACCGGGGAGCTGTTTTTT
j_gene: TRBJ2-3; abundance: .; d_gene: TRBD1; v_gene: TRBV19; CDR3aa: CASSGDRDTDTQYF; CDR3nt: TGTGCCAGTAGTGGAGACAGGGACACAGATACGCAGTATTTT
j_gene: TRBJ2-2; abundance: once; d_gene: .; v_gene: TRBV5-1; CDR3aa: CASSEGLATGELFF; CDR3nt: TGCGCCAGCAGCGAGGGTCTAGCCACCGGGGAGCTGTTTTTT
j_gene: TRBJ1-1; abundance: .; d_gene: TRBD1; v_gene: TRBV28; CDR3aa: CASSHRDRGMNTEAFF; CDR3nt: TGTGCCAGCAGCCACCGGGACAGGGGCATGAACACTGAAGCTTTCTTT
j_gene: TRBJ1-1; abundance: .; d_gene: TRBD1; v_gene: TRBV7-3; CDR3aa: CVSSLPGTGESTEAFF; CDR3nt: TGTGTCAGCAGCTTACCCGGGACAGGGGAGAGCACTGAAGCTTTCTTT
j_gene: TRBJ2-1; abundance: few; d_gene: TRBD1; v_gene: TRBV5-4; CDR3aa: CASSPLRGSSYNEQFF; CDR3nt: TGTGCCAGCAGCCCCCTCAGGGGGTCTTCCTACAATGAGCAGTTCTTC
j_gene: TRBJ2-1; abundance: few; d_gene: .; v_gene: TRBV4-1; CDR3aa: CASSPRGIYNEQFF; CDR3nt: TGCGCCAGCAGCCCAAGGGGTATCTACAATGAGCAGTTCTTC
j_gene: TRBJ2-7; abundance: .; d_gene: .; v_gene: TRBV5-6; CDR3aa: CASSWGGTPYEQYF; CDR3nt: TGTGCCAGCAGCTGGGGGGGGACACCCTACGAGCAGTACTTC
j_gene: TRBJ2-1; abundance: .; d_gene: TRBD2; v_gene: TRBV4-1; CDR3aa: CASSQVVSGGYNEQFF; CDR3nt: TGCGCCAGCAGCCAAGTGGTTAGCGGGGGGTACAATGAGCAGTTCTTC